This is a list of T cell receptor beta chains from one sample in a study of shared clonotypes between healthy human individuals. Only in-frame clones appear in the TCRdb table, and some are missing; sequencing was by immunoSEQ multiplex PCR. The sample has 760,000 or so clones, 95% to 97% seen once. Material: naive CD8+ T cells sorted from blood. These TCRs come from a man aged 30 to 39 in good health. CDR3s include the opening cysteine and the closing phenylalanine or tryptophan. D genes are given only for firm matches. Rows give clone size only sometimes, using once, few, many, or a class for an expanded clone.

d_call clone_size j_call v_call cdr3_aa cdr3_nt
NA NA TRBJ2-1 TRBV28 CASSLIGIIDNEQFF TGTGCCAGCAGTTTAATCGGGATTATAGACAATGAGCAGTTCTTC
TRBD2 NA TRBJ2-2 TRBV11-2 CASSFGLAGSGTGELFF TGTGCCAGCAGCTTCGGACTAGCGGGGTCGGGCACCGGGGAGCTGTTTTTT
NA NA TRBJ2-1 TRBV13 CASSSTGAYNEQFF TGTGCCAGCAGCTCAACAGGCGCATACAATGAGCAGTTCTTC
NA NA TRBJ2-1 TRBV7-6 CASSLGLASYNEQFF TGTGCCAGCAGCTTAGGGCTAGCGTCCTACAATGAGCAGTTCTTC
NA NA TRBJ2-2 TRBV4-2 CASSQDLSNTGELFF TGTGCCAGCAGCCAAGATCTATCCAACACCGGGGAGCTGTTTTTT
TRBD1 once TRBJ2-1 TRBV10-3 CAIAGTGGDEQFF TGTGCCATAGCCGGGACAGGGGGAGATGAGCAGTTCTTC
NA NA TRBJ2-7 TRBV7-8 CASSLEVTYEQYF TGTGCCAGCAGCTTAGAAGTAACCTACGAGCAGTACTTC
NA NA TRBJ2-7 TRBV19 CASSYGTSYEQYF TGTGCCAGTAGCTACGGGACTTCCTACGAGCAGTACTTC
NA NA TRBJ2-1 TRBV29-1 CSYEGGRHEQFF TGCAGCTACGAAGGGGGTAGGCATGAGCAGTTCTTC
TRBD1 NA TRBJ2-7 TRBV4-1 CASRPRDRGHEQYF TGCGCCAGCAGACCCCGGGACAGGGGGCACGAGCAGTACTTC
TRBD1 NA TRBJ1-2 TRBV6-5 CASSYGTGGGYGYTF TGTGCCAGCAGTTACGGGACAGGGGGTGGCTATGGCTACACCTTC
NA NA TRBJ2-7 TRBV11-2 CASSLDPHEQYF TGTGCCAGCAGCTTAGATCCCCACGAGCAGTACTTC
NA NA TRBJ1-1 TRBV9 CASSPGGGTEAFF TGTGCCAGCAGCCCCGGCGGGGGCACTGAAGCTTTCTTT
NA NA TRBJ2-7 TRBV16 CASSQSRGEQYF TGTGCCAGCAGCCAATCCCGAGGGGAGCAGTACTTC
NA NA TRBJ2-7 TRBV7-2 CASSLHYEQYF TGTGCCAGCAGCCTGCACTACGAGCAGTACTTC
TRBD1 NA TRBJ1-5 TRBV6-1 CASSEGQGRGYGQPQHF TGTGCCAGCAGTGAAGGACAGGGAAGGGGTTATGGACAGCCCCAGCATTTT
NA NA TRBJ2-5 TRBV7-2 CASSFPQGASGGELETQYF TGTGCCAGCAGCTTTCCCCAGGGCGCCTCTGGGGGTGAGCTGGAGACCCAGTACTTC
TRBD2 NA TRBJ2-7 TRBV29-1 CSVRLAGGPLYEQYF TGCAGCGTTCGTTTAGCGGGAGGGCCGTTATACGAGCAGTACTTC
TRBD2 NA TRBJ2-1 TRBV27 CASSPTSGDYNEQFF TGTGCCAGCAGTCCTACTAGCGGGGATTACAATGAGCAGTTCTTC
TRBD1 NA TRBJ2-7 TRBV15 CATRTGSHEQYF TGTGCCACCCGGACAGGGTCTCACGAGCAGTACTTC
TRBD2 NA TRBJ2-1 TRBV7-9 CASSPASKLGRDEQFF TGTGCCAGCAGCCCCGCCTCCAAGCTGGGGAGGGATGAGCAGTTCTTC
NA NA TRBJ2-3 TRBV11-2 CASSLGDGIVVADTQYF TGTGCCAGCAGCTTGGGTGACGGGATCGTGGTAGCAGATACGCAGTATTTT
NA NA TRBJ1-1 TRBV11-2 CASSLESGNTEAFF TGTGCCAGCAGCTTAGAAAGTGGTAACACTGAAGCTTTCTTT
TRBD2 NA TRBJ2-1 TRBV14 CASSHGTSGSNEQFF TGTGCCAGCAGCCACGGGACTAGCGGGAGCAATGAGCAGTTCTTC
NA NA TRBJ1-1 TRBV2 CASSEESGPEAFF TGTGCCAGCAGTGAAGAGTCGGGGCCTGAAGCTTTCTTT